These 31 T cell receptor beta chains came from one sample sequenced in a study of Ad26.COV2.S vaccination and SARS-CoV-2 variants. The assay was immunoSEQ multiplex PCR, and TCRdb's table has in-frame clones only and misses some. The sample lists around 140,000 clones; 86% were seen once. Specimen: peripheral blood, collected after recovery from COVID-19. The receptors come from a human donor who had recovered from COVID-19.

V gene TRBV7-2 combines with J gene TRBJ1-5; 7 nucleotides agree with TRBD1. V gave up 6 bases and J gave up 3 bases; unmatched junction bases: 8. Per germline, CDR1 SGHTA and CDR2 FQGNSA. The CDR3 runs 15 residues. The CDR3: CASSRTGTANQPQHF. DNA of the CDR3: TGTGCCAGCAGTAGAACCGGGACAGCCAATCAGCCCCAGCATTTT.

This clone appeared a few times. The chain has TRBV11-2 and TRBJ1-6, with 9 bases lining up with TRBD1. The germline CDR1 and CDR2 sequences are SGHAT and FQNNGV. The CDR3 consists of 14 residues. Trimming took 4 bases from V and 9 from J; bases not matched to a gene: 4. CDR3 bases: TGTGCCAGCAGCTCAAGGGACAGGGTTTCACCCCTCCACTTT. This gives the protein CASSSRDRVSPLHF.

The rearrangement links TRBV5-5 to TRBJ1-3; 7 bases align to TRBD1. Trimming took 4 bases from V and 3 from J; bases not matched to a gene: 13. Germline V CDR1 and CDR2: SGHKS, YYEKEE (reference sequence). The CDR3 totals 17 residues. CDR3 in amino acids: CASSPRGGEGNGNTIYF. The CDR3 DNA sequence: TGTGCCAGCAGCCCCAGGGGGGGCGAGGGGAATGGAAACACCATATATTTT.

The chain has TRBV9 and TRBJ2-3; possible D gene TRBD1, 5 bases. V lost 3 bases and J lost 3, with 14 bases in between. The CDR3 is made up of 15 amino acids. The germline V gene encodes CDR1 SGDLS and CDR2 YYNGEE. Written as DNA, the CDR3 is TGTGCCAGCAGCGCAGCAGGGTCGCGGACAGATACGCAGTATTTT. Translating it yields CASSAAGSRTDTQYF.

The chain links TRBV2 to TRBJ1-4, with D perhaps TRBD1 (5 bases). Germline V gives CDR1 SNHLY, CDR2 FYNNEI. The germline V and J ends were trimmed by 7 bases and 3 bases, with 15 bases remaining between them. The CDR3 consists of 15 residues. Here the CDR3 reads CASNTFRVANEKLFF. CDR3 coding DNA: TGTGCCAGCAATACGTTCAGGGTAGCTAATGAAAAACTGTTTTTT.

The chain joins TRBV19 to TRBJ2-1, with D unclear. From germline, CDR1 is LNHDA and CDR2 SQIVND (reference sequence). The CDR3 runs to 16 residues. With 5 bases removed from V and 1 base from J, the gap between germline ends came to 15 bases. For the CDR3, the DNA is TGTGCCAGTAGTCCCCCGGGCTTCCCTTCCTACAATGAGCAGTTCTTC. Translated: CASSPPGFPSYNEQFF.

The chain carries TRBV7-8 and TRBJ1-5; D gene ambiguous. The germline gives CDR1 SGHVS, CDR2 FQNEAQ. The CDR3 consists of 15 residues. Trimming took 3 bases from V and 0 from J, leaving 9 bases between them. CDR3 protein: CASSLDFYSNQPQHF. In DNA, the CDR3 is TGTGCCAGCAGCTTGGACTTTTATAGCAATCAGCCCCAGCATTTT.

This chain links TRBV6-5 with TRBJ1-3; D perhaps matches TRBD1 (5 bases). CDR1 is MNHEY, CDR2 SVGAGI, per germline. V was trimmed by 0 bases and J by 0 bases, leaving 9 bases between them. CDR3 length: 16 residues. In DNA, the CDR3 is TGTGCCAGCAGTTACTCCGCAGGGAGCTCTGGAAACACCATATATTTT. Its protein product is CASSYSAGSSGNTIYF.

The rearrangement uses TRBV7-2 and TRBJ1-2; D is perhaps TRBD1 (5 bases). This CDR3 region has 13 residues. Germline CDR1 SGHTA, CDR2 FQGNSA. V was trimmed by 5 bases and J by 7 bases, leaving 14 bases between them. CDR3 DNA sequence: TGTGCCAGCAGCCCCGGACACGCAGCTGGCTACACCTTC. Protein: CASSPGHAAGYTF.

The table lists this clone with a count of one. The chain couples TRBV21-1 to TRBJ2-7; the table assigns TRBD1, which was not confirmed against the DNA. TRBV21-1 represents a pseudogene. The CDR3 has 13 residues. CDR3 coding DNA: TGTGCCAGCAGCAAACAGGGAACTCCTGAGCAGTACTTC. It codes for CASSKQGTPEQYF.

V and J are TRBV13 and TRBJ2-3, with 10 bases that match TRBD1. This CDR3 spans 16 amino acids. V lost 4 bases to trimming and J lost 2 bases; unmatched junction nucleotides: 6. The germline V gene encodes CDR1 PRHDT and CDR2 FYEKMQ (reference sequence). This CDR3 is CASSSGTGVITDTQYF. CDR3 DNA sequence: TGTGCCAGCAGCTCCGGGACAGGGGTTATCACAGATACGCAGTATTTT.

The chain employs TRBV6-1 and TRBJ2-1; 7 bases fit TRBD2. The CDR3 is 15 residues long. V lost 3 bases and J lost 5; bases outside the gene matches: 7. Germline values: CDR1 MNHNS, CDR2 SASEGT. The CDR3 spells CASSDWGGVHNEQFF. The DNA for the CDR3 is TGTGCCAGCAGTGATTGGGGGGGTGTCCACAATGAGCAGTTCTTC.

The V call is TRBV7-9, the J call TRBJ1-6, with D possibly matching TRBD1 (5 bases). V lost 5 bases, J lost 9 bases, and 17 bases lay in between. The germline CDR1 and CDR2 sequences are SEHNR and FQNEAQ (reference sequence). This CDR3 region has 15 residues. The CDR3 loop is CASSPQKTEPSPLHF. Here the CDR3 DNA reads TGTGCCAGCAGCCCCCAGAAGACAGAACCTTCACCCCTCCACTTT.

The chain couples TRBV28 to TRBJ1-2, with 10 bases aligning to TRBD1. The CDR3 totals 14 residues. J was trimmed by 4 bases and V by 4 bases; bases with no gene match: 3. CDR1 and CDR2 (germline): MDHEN, SYDVKM. The CDR3 DNA sequence: TGTGCCAGCAGTTCGGACAGGGGGATCTATGGCTACACCTTC. Translated: CASSSDRGIYGYTF.

The chain joins TRBV6-5 to TRBJ1-1; a weak D match, TRBD1 (6 bases). Trimming removed 4 bases from V and 11 bases from J, with 17 bases in between. Per germline, CDR1 MNHEY and CDR2 SVGAGI. The CDR3 has 13 residues. The CDR3 loop is CASSFTQGLEAFF. Written as DNA, the CDR3 is TGTGCCAGCAGTTTTACACAGGGACTTGAGGCTTTCTTT.

Notes on this clone: Other DNA sequences in this specimen translate into the identical CDR3. The chain employs TRBV7-2 and TRBJ2-7; possible D gene TRBD1, 6 bases. V lost 3 bases, J lost 3 bases, and 9 bases lay in between. This CDR3 is built from 13 residues. Germline lookup yields CDR1 SGHTA and CDR2 FQGNSA. Written as DNA, the CDR3 is TGTGCCAGCAGCTTGGACAGAAGCTACGAGCAGTACTTC. This sequence encodes CASSLDRSYEQYF. Full variable domain (rest looked up from reference TRBV7-2 and TRBJ2-7): GAGVSQSPSNKVTEKGKDVELRCDPISGHTALYWYRQSLGQGLEFLIYFQGNSAPDKSGLPSDRFSAERTGGSVSTLTIQRTQQEDSAVYLCASSLDRSYEQYFGPGTRLTVT.

CDR3 coding DNA: TGTGCCAGCAGCCAGACGGCAGGGGTATTTGACTATGGCTACACCTTC. This codes for CASSQTAGVFDYGYTF. V usage is TRBV11-3 and J usage is TRBJ1-2; perhaps TRBD1 as D (6 bases). Germline assignment: CDR1 SGHNT and CDR2 YENEEA. With 5 bases removed from V and 3 bases from J, the gap between germline ends came to 19 bases. The CDR3 sequence is 16 residues long.

This clone appeared a few times. CDR3: CASSIDRAYTEAFF. CDR3 DNA: TGTGCCAGCAGCATAGACAGGGCTTACACTGAAGCTTTCTTT. The V gene is TRBV7-9, the J gene TRBJ1-1, with 7 bases aligning to TRBD1. The CDR3 is 14 residues long. J gave up 3 bases and V 5 bases, and 6 bases lay outside the gene matches. The germline V gene encodes CDR1 SEHNR and CDR2 FQNEAQ (reference sequence). Together with reference TRBV7-9 and TRBJ1-1, the CDR3 gives the full variable domain: DTGVSQNPRHKITKRGQNVTFRCDPISEHNRLYWYRQTLGQGPEFLTYFQNEAQLEKSRLLSDRFSAERPKGSFSTLEIQRTEQGDSAMYLCASSIDRAYTEAFFGQGTRLTVV.

The chain is built from TRBV28 and TRBJ2-2, with 9 nucleotides matching TRBD1. In germline, CDR1 is MDHEN, CDR2 SYDVKM. The CDR3 contains 15 residues. V lost 6 bases to trimming and J lost 4 bases; unmatched junction nucleotides: 6. The CDR3 region is CASSLQGAGTGELFF. In DNA form, the CDR3 reads TGTGCCAGCAGCCTACAGGGGGCGGGCACCGGGGAGCTGTTTTTT.

This chain connects TRBV6-6 to TRBJ1-3; 7 nucleotides align to TRBD1. The CDR3 is made up of 15 amino acids. The ends lost 5 bases at V and 0 bases at J; junction bases unmatched: 4. Germline assignment: CDR1 MNHNY and CDR2 SVGAGI (reference sequence). The CDR3 nucleotides are TGTGCCAGCAGTGCACAGGGGCCCTCTGGAAACACCATATATTTT. Its protein is CASSAQGPSGNTIYF.

The chain is built from TRBV4-3 and TRBJ2-1, with D possibly TRBD2 on 6 matching bases. Looked up from germline, CDR1 is LGHNA and CDR2 is YSLEER. CDR3 length equals 15 residues. V was shortened by 5 bases and J by 0 bases, with 11 bases between the two germline ends. The CDR3, as DNA: TGCGCCAGCAGCGGAGGGGCCCCCTCCTACAATGAGCAGTTCTTC. It specifies CASSGGAPSYNEQFF.

The chain combines TRBV7-9 with TRBJ2-7; weak D call: TRBD1 (6 bases). Germline loops: CDR1 SEHNR, CDR2 FQNEAQ (reference sequence). The CDR3 is 13 amino acids. V lost 8 bases and J 5 bases, leaving 16 bases between the germline ends. The CDR3 coding sequence is TGTGCCAGCCTGGGTCCAAACAGGGACGAGCAGTACTTC. Residues: CASLGPNRDEQYF.

The chain is built from TRBV5-6 and TRBJ1-2; D remains unclear. Trimming pared 5 bases from V and 7 bases from J, leaving 18 bases between. The CDR3 is made up of 14 amino acids. Germline CDR1 is SGHDT and CDR2 is YYEEEE. The CDR3 sequence is CASRSGLVGSGYTF. The CDR3 DNA is TGTGCCAGCAGGTCCGGCTTGGTGGGGAGTGGCTACACCTTC.

The genes are TRBV3-1 (or the pseudogene TRBV3-2) and TRBJ2-7; 11 bases align to TRBD2. Germline V gene lookup returns CDR1 LGHDT and CDR2 YNNKEL (reference sequence). V trimming: 1 base; J trimming: 4 bases; junction bases outside the gene matches: 3. The CDR3 sequence is 15 residues long. The CDR3 bases are TGTGCCAGCAGCCAAGCCGGGACTAGCGGATACGAGCAGTACTTC. It codes for CASSQAGTSGYEQYF.

The J gene is TRBJ2-4, the V gene TRBV7-8, with 9 bases matching TRBD1. Germline V gene sequence: CDR1 SGHVS, CDR2 FQNEAQ. The CDR3 covers 15 residues. V dropped 2 bases and J dropped 6; count of bases not matched to a gene: 5. The CDR3 protein is CASSLRGQGINIQYF. The CDR3 nucleotides read TGTGCCAGCAGCTTAAGGGGACAGGGAATAAACATTCAGTACTTC.

This clone appeared a few times. The J gene is TRBJ2-7, the V gene TRBV7-9; TRBD1 agrees at 10 bases. This CDR3 has 14 amino acids. Germline V gene lookup returns CDR1 SEHNR and CDR2 FQNEAQ (reference sequence). Trimming took 5 bases from V and 3 from J; bases not matched to a gene: 4. The CDR3 loop is CASSARDRGYEQYF. Here the CDR3 DNA reads TGTGCCAGCAGCGCCCGGGACAGGGGCTACGAGCAGTACTTC. Drawing the rest from reference TRBV7-9 and TRBJ2-7, the complete variable domain is DTGVSQNPRHKITKRGQNVTFRCDPISEHNRLYWYRQTLGQGPEFLTYFQNEAQLEKSRLLSDRFSAERPKGSFSTLEIQRTEQGDSAMYLCASSARDRGYEQYFGPGTRLTVT.

The rearrangement uses TRBV9 and TRBJ1-1, with 8 bases that match TRBD1. V lost 3 bases and J lost 4; bases outside the gene matches: 17. The CDR3 sequence is 18 residues long. Germline CDR1 is SGDLS and CDR2 is YYNGEE. DNA of the CDR3: TGTGCCAGCAGCGCGGAGGTCAGGACAGGGTTGTGGGGCACTGAAGCTTTCTTT. As protein: CASSAEVRTGLWGTEAFF.

This chain uses TRBV29-1 with TRBJ1-1; TRBD1 might be the D (6 bases). From germline, CDR1 is SQVTM and CDR2 ANQGSEA. CDR3 length: 13 residues. The germline V and J ends were trimmed by 7 bases and 10 bases, with 22 bases remaining between them. CDR3 sequence: CSAVGQLIPRAFF. CDR3 nucleotides: TGCAGCGCCGTCGGACAGCTCATCCCACGAGCTTTCTTT.

This clone was detected once. The chain recombines TRBV14 with TRBJ2-7, with TRBD1 matching over 7 bases. In germline, CDR1 is SGHDN, CDR2 FVKESK. The CDR3 is 16 residues long. V lost 4 bases, J lost 0 bases, and 9 bases stayed unmatched. CDR3 nucleotide sequence: TGTGCCAGCAGCCCCCGACAGGGCGAGGGCTCCTACGAGCAGTACTTC. Residues: CASSPRQGEGSYEQYF.

This clone was found once. The gene calls are TRBV6-6 and TRBJ2-7, with no clear D. V lost 4 bases and J 7 bases, leaving 23 bases between the germline ends. CDR1 is MNHNY and CDR2 is SVGAGI in the germline V gene (reference sequence). The CDR3 runs 16 residues. The DNA for the CDR3 is TGTGCCAGCAGTTTAGGCCCAGGACCCGCACCGAGGGAGCAGTACTTC. Protein product: CASSLGPGPAPREQYF.

This chain joins TRBV6-5 and TRBJ1-5; no clear D gene. The CDR3 contains 14 residues. Per germline, CDR1 MNHEY and CDR2 SVGAGI. V was pared by 6 bases and J by 6 bases, with 15 bases between. Here the CDR3 DNA reads TGTGCCAGCAGGGGTGGACCCTGGGGTCAGCCCCAGCATTTT. Protein sequence: CASRGGPWGQPQHF.